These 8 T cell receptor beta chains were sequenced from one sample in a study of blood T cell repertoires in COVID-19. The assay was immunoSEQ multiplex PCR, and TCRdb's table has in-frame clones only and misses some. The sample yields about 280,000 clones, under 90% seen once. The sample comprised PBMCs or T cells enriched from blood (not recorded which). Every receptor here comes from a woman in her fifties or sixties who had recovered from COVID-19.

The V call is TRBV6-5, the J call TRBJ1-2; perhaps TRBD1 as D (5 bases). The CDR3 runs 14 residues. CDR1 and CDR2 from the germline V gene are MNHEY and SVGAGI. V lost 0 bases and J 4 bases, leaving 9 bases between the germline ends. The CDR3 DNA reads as TGTGCCAGCAGTTACTCACCGGGGGGCTATGGCTACACCTTC. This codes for CASSYSPGGYGYTF.

CDR3 in amino acids: CASSLDHRKGGGYTF. CDR3 DNA: TGCGCCAGCAGCTTGGATCACCGGAAAGGAGGTGGCTACACCTTC. V usage is TRBV5-1 and J usage is TRBJ1-2, with D uncertain. Trimming stripped 0 bases from V and 7 bases from J, with 16 bases between. Germline CDR1 reads SGHRS; CDR2 reads YFSETQ. This CDR3 spans 15 amino acids.

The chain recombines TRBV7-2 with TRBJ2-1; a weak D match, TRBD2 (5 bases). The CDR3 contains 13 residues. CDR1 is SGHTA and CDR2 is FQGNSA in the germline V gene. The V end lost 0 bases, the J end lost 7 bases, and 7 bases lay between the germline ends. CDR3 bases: TGTGCCAGCAGCTTAGCGGGAGTAAATGAGCAGTTCTTC. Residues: CASSLAGVNEQFF.

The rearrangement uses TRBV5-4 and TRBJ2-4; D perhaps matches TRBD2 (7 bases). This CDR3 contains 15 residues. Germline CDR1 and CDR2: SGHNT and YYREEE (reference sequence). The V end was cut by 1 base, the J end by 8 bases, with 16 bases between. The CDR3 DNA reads TGTGCCAGCAGCTTGCCGGGGGCGGGGGCGGACATTCAGTACTTC. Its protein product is CASSLPGAGADIQYF.

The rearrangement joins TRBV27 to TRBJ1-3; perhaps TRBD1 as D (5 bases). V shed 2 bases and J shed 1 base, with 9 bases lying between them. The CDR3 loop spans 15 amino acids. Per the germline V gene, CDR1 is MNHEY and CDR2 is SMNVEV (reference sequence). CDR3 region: CASSLIGGSGNTIYF. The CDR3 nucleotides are TGTGCCAGCAGTTTAATCGGGGGATCTGGAAACACCATATATTTT.

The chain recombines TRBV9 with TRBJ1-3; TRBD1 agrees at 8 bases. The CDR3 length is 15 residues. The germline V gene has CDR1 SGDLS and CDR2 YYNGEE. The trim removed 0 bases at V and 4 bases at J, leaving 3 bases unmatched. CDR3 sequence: CASSVASGGGNTIYF. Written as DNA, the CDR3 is TGTGCCAGCAGCGTAGCTTCAGGGGGCGGAAACACCATATATTTT.

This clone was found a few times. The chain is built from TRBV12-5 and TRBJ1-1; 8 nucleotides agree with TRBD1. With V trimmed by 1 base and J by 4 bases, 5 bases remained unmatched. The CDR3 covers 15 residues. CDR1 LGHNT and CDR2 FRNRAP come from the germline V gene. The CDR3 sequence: CASGLAGQGVTEAFF. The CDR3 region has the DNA TGTGCTAGTGGTTTGGCCGGACAGGGAGTCACTGAAGCTTTCTTT.

CDR3 residues: CASSPLGHRNTEAFF. The CDR3 DNA is TGCGCCAGCAGCCCCTTGGGACATAGGAACACTGAAGCTTTCTTT. V and J are TRBV5-1 and TRBJ1-1, with TRBD1 as a possible D gene (6 bases). This CDR3 is 15 amino acids long. The germline gives CDR1 SGHRS, CDR2 YFSETQ. The V gene lost 4 bases and the J gene lost 1 base, with 14 bases spanning the gap.